The 4 T cell receptor beta chains presented below share a single source sample, sequenced in a study of graft-versus-host responses after intestinal transplantation. Using immunoSEQ multiplex PCR, the repertoire was profiled, and TCRdb retains in-frame clones only, with some absent. The table includes tens of thousands of clones, 90% to 95% detected once. For these TCRs, the target antigens are not known. This material consisted of unstimulated CD4+ T cells sorted from spleen or lymph node cells, taken before intestinal transplant. These receptors were collected from a human donor who received an intestinal transplant.

V and J are TRBV5-6 and TRBJ1-2; TRBD1 agrees at 11 bases. Germline V lookup: CDR1 SGHDT, CDR2 YYEEEE. This CDR3 contains 14 residues. V was clipped by 3 bases and J by 8 bases; unmatched bases: 6. The chain's CDR3 is CASSWRDRGSGYTF. In DNA form, the CDR3 reads TGTGCCAGCAGCTGGCGGGACAGGGGGAGCGGCTACACCTTC. Combining the CDR3 with reference TRBV5-6 and TRBJ1-2 gives the whole variable domain DAGVTQSPTHLIKTRGQQVTLRCSPKSGHDTVSWYQQALGQGPQFIFQYYEEEERQRGNFPDRFSGHQFPNYSSELNVNALLLGDSALYLCASSWRDRGSGYTFGSGTRLTVV.

The gene calls are TRBV10-3 and TRBJ2-7; 9 nucleotides align to TRBD2. The V gene's germline CDR1 is ENHRY and CDR2 SYGVKD. V shed 6 bases, J shed 4 bases, and the junction held 10 bases outside the gene matches. The CDR3 is 15 amino acids. DNA for the CDR3: TGTGCCATCAGCCTAGCGGGGCCGTTCCTTTACGAGCAGTACTTC. Residues: CAISLAGPFLYEQYF.

This clone was seen a handful of times. The J gene is TRBJ2-7, the V gene TRBV10-1; 9 positions match TRBD2. The length of the CDR3 is 13 residues. CDR1 WNHNN and CDR2 SYGVQD come from the germline V gene (reference sequence). The ends lost 6 bases at V and 6 bases at J; junction bases unmatched: 6. The CDR3 coding sequence is TGCGCCAGCAGCCTCTTGCGGGGGGGCGAGCAGTACTTC. As protein: CASSLLRGGEQYF.

J is TRBJ2-4 and V is TRBV27; weak D call: TRBD1 (5 bases). The ends were cut back, 7 bases at V and 6 bases at J, with 19 bases in the middle. The germline V gene encodes CDR1 MNHEY and CDR2 SMNVEV (reference sequence). This CDR3 is built from 15 residues. The CDR3 nucleotides read TGTGCCAGCAAACCTCTCAGACAGACCCTAAACATTCAGTACTTC. The encoded protein is CASKPLRQTLNIQYF.